This TCR beta chain originates from a study of T cells after yellow fever vaccination. Whole-study results and caveats: Contamination by abundant bulk-population clonotypes could be present in FACS-sorted repertoires. Weaker, the secondary response peaked sooner, at day 5 versus 15.

CDR1 and CDR2 from the germline V gene are ENHRY and SYGVKD. The CDR3 loop spans 13 amino acids. This clonotype was counted a few times. The target antigen is unknown. One end of the junction varies from germline; a read error may be responsible. UMIs and a universal primer site were added when TCR cDNA was made by 5'RACE template switching. TCRdb analysed the 5' RACE reads with MiXCR anew, one entry per CDR3 protein. The sample gives hundreds of thousands of distinct CDR3 sequences, over 8% of which show up once; around 17% is in the top ten. This sequence was found in a man aged 18-30 years who received the YFV17D yellow fever vaccine. The specimen comprised PBMCs, sampled on the day of the first yellow fever vaccination. V is TRBV10-3 and J is TRBJ2-7; TRBD2 matches 7 bases. CDR3 amino acids: CAISGAGVNEQYF. CDR3 coding DNA: TGCGCCATTTCGGGTGCGGGGGTCAACGAGCAGTACTTC.